One sample yielded the 27 T cell receptor beta chains listed below, sequenced in a study of blood T cell repertoires in COVID-19. Clones were sequenced by immunoSEQ multiplex PCR, and TCRdb holds only the in-frame ones, with some missing. The data show under 130,000 clones, approximately 62% seen once. Source material: peripheral blood. Every receptor here comes from a man older than 75 with acute or convalescent COVID-19.

The genes are TRBV7-3 and TRBJ1-5, with D perhaps matching TRBD1 (6 bases). CDR1 and CDR2 (germline): SGHTA, FQGTGA. V lost 5 bases, J lost 4 bases, and 18 bases lay in between. The CDR3 covers 16 residues. The CDR3 nucleotides read TGTGCCAGCAGCCCGGCGGGGGGGGCCGGGAATCAGCCCCAGCATTTT. Residues: CASSPAGGAGNQPQHF.

The chain joins TRBV6-2 or TRBV6-3 to TRBJ2-5; D perhaps matches TRBD1 (6 bases). This CDR3 has 15 residues. The V gene's germline CDR1 is MNHEY and CDR2 SVGEGT. Trimming removed 4 bases at V and 0 bases at J, with 12 bases between. CDR3 residues: CASSSHTGYQETQYF. CDR3 sequence (DNA): TGTGCCAGCAGTTCCCATACAGGGTACCAAGAGACCCAGTACTTC.

This clone has more than one count but fewer than ten. Other DNA sequences from this sample encode an identical CDR3 as well. V usage is TRBV27 and J usage is TRBJ1-2, with D unresolved. Per the germline V gene, CDR1 is MNHEY and CDR2 is SMNVEV (reference sequence). The length of the CDR3 is 13 residues. V lost 2 bases to trimming and J lost 8 bases, with 12 bases between them. The CDR3: CASSLGGVGGYTF. CDR3 coding DNA: TGTGCCAGCAGTTTAGGCGGGGTAGGAGGCTACACCTTC.

The chain uses TRBV6-5 and TRBJ2-1; 10 nucleotides line up with TRBD2. V shed 9 bases, J shed 6 bases, and the junction held 5 bases outside the gene matches. CDR3 size: 13 residues. Per the germline V gene, CDR1 is MNHEY and CDR2 is SVGAGI. The CDR3 nucleotides are TGTGCCAGTTCTAGCGGGAGAGGCAATGAGCAGTTCTTC. It encodes CASSSGRGNEQFF.

J is TRBJ1-2 and V is TRBV7-9; D ambiguous. The CDR3 is 13 residues long. Germline CDR1 reads SEHNR; CDR2 reads FQNEAQ (reference sequence). V was pared by 5 bases and J by 4 bases, with 11 bases between. CDR3 bases: TGTGCCAGCAGCGTGACTGAGCTCTATGGCTACACCTTC. Translating it yields CASSVTELYGYTF.

The V call is TRBV3-1 (or the pseudogene TRBV3-2), the J call TRBJ2-7; tentative D call: TRBD2 (5 bases). Germline V gene data show CDR1 as LGHDT and CDR2 as YNNKEL (reference sequence). Deletions cut 4 bases from V and 2 bases from J, with 15 bases between. The CDR3 has 15 residues. The CDR3 sequence is CASSPGTSPAYEQYF. In DNA form, the CDR3 reads TGTGCCAGCAGCCCGGGTACTAGTCCCGCCTACGAGCAGTACTTC.

This clone was seen more than once but under ten times. The chain links TRBV6-2 or TRBV6-3 to TRBJ1-1; D uncertain. CDR1 and CDR2 from the germline V gene are MNHEY and SVGEGT. V lost 4 bases and J lost 2, with 5 bases in between. This CDR3 comprises 12 residues. Here the CDR3 DNA reads TGTGCCAGCAGTTCCGTTAACACTGAAGCTTTCTTT. Translating it yields CASSSVNTEAFF.

The V call is TRBV5-1, the J call TRBJ2-5; D might be TRBD2 (7 bases). The CDR3 length is 16 residues. V lost 4 bases and J 5 bases, leaving 21 bases between the germline ends. CDR1 and CDR2 from the germline V gene are SGHRS and YFSETQ. The CDR3 is CASSPGAGVEGETQYF. The CDR3 coding sequence is TGCGCCAGCAGCCCGGGGGCGGGAGTGGAAGGGGAGACCCAGTACTTC.

The chain recombines TRBV5-6 with TRBJ2-1; 9 bases line up with TRBD2. Germline CDR1 is SGHDT and CDR2 is YYEEEE. With V trimmed by 0 bases and J by 9 bases, 4 bases remained unmatched. The CDR3 sequence is 14 residues long. CDR3 region: CASSLASGKAEQFF. Here the CDR3 DNA reads TGTGCCAGCAGCTTGGCTAGCGGGAAGGCTGAGCAGTTCTTC.

V usage is TRBV5-8 and J usage is TRBJ2-7, with D perhaps TRBD1 (5 bases). Germline V gene sequence: CDR1 SGHTS, CDR2 YDEGEE. The CDR3 totals 14 residues. V shed 1 base and J shed 3 bases, with 11 bases lying between them. CDR3 sequence reads: CASSLIPRDYEQYF. Here the CDR3 DNA reads TGTGCCAGCAGCTTGATCCCCAGGGACTACGAGCAGTACTTC.

This rearrangement joins TRBV5-1 to TRBJ2-7, with TRBD1 matching over 10 bases. V shed 4 bases, J shed 3 bases, and the junction held 7 bases outside the gene matches. Germline CDR1 SGHRS, CDR2 YFSETQ. The CDR3 sequence is 15 residues long. The CDR3 loop reads CASSPVGQGFYEQYF. The CDR3 bases are TGCGCCAGCAGCCCGGTGGGACAGGGGTTCTACGAGCAGTACTTC.

In this sample, this clone turned up once. The chain employs TRBV7-9 and TRBJ2-1; the match to TRBD2 covers 13 bases. Per the germline V gene, CDR1 is SEHNR and CDR2 is FQNEAQ (reference sequence). The junction had 3 bases not matched to a gene; V was cut back by 5 bases and J by 8 bases. There are 14 residues in the CDR3. The CDR3 DNA is TGTGCCAGCAGCCAAGGACTAGCGGGAGATGAGCAGTTCTTC. Its protein product is CASSQGLAGDEQFF.

The chain carries TRBV4-2 and TRBJ2-3, with 7 bases lining up with TRBD2. Germline CDR1 LGHNA, CDR2 YNFKEQ. The CDR3 consists of 15 residues. The V and J ends lost 0 bases and 3 bases, in that order; junction bases with no gene match: 3. CDR3: CASSQEGGGTDTQYF. The CDR3 region has the DNA TGTGCCAGCAGCCAAGAGGGGGGGGGAACAGATACGCAGTATTTT.

The chain has TRBV18 and TRBJ1-4, with a weak D call TRBD1 (6 bases). This CDR3 comprises 14 residues. Trimming took 3 bases from V and 7 from J, leaving 12 bases between them. The germline V gene encodes CDR1 KGHSH and CDR2 LQKENI. The CDR3 loop reads CASSPAGESEKLFF. DNA of the CDR3: TGTGCCAGCTCACCGGCAGGGGAGAGTGAAAAACTGTTTTTT.

The gene calls are TRBV12-3 or TRBV12-4 and TRBJ1-5; maybe TRBD1 (6 bases). V was trimmed by 6 bases and J by 5 bases, leaving 11 bases between them. The CDR3 length is 13 residues. CDR3 sequence: CASSLGQYQPQHF. The CDR3 DNA follows: TGTGCCAGCAGCCTCGGACAGTATCAGCCCCAGCATTTT.

The chain recombines TRBV28 with TRBJ2-1; 10 bases are a match to TRBD1. J gave up 8 bases and V 8 bases, and 3 bases lay outside the gene matches. Per germline, CDR1 MDHEN and CDR2 SYDVKM. The CDR3 loop spans 12 amino acids. CDR3 amino acids: CASRTGGHEQFF. The CDR3 coding sequence is TGTGCCAGCCGGACAGGGGGTCATGAGCAGTTCTTC.

The rearrangement uses TRBV18 and TRBJ2-1, with D uncertain. This CDR3 is 15 amino acids long. Germline CDR1 is KGHSH and CDR2 is LQKENI. V lost 3 bases, J lost 3 bases, and 12 bases lay in between. The CDR3 DNA sequence: TGTGCCAGCTCACCTTCTTCTCGGTACTACAATGAGCAGTTCTTC. Translation gives CASSPSSRYYNEQFF.

The rearrangement links TRBV28 to TRBJ1-1, with D possibly being TRBD1 (6 bases). In germline, CDR1 is MDHEN, CDR2 SYDVKM. The CDR3 is made up of 14 amino acids. The ends were cut back, 5 bases at V and 1 base at J, with 11 bases in the middle. The CDR3 is CASSLLTGNTEAFF. The DNA for the CDR3 is TGTGCCAGCAGTCTTCTGACAGGGAACACTGAAGCTTTCTTT.

The rearrangement joins TRBV19 to TRBJ2-3, with 9 bases fitting TRBD1. CDR1 is LNHDA, CDR2 SQIVND, per germline (reference sequence). V was pared by 9 bases and J by 5 bases, with 12 bases of the junction left unmatched. The CDR3 consists of 15 residues. This CDR3 is CASRGPGQGQDTQYF. CDR3 coding DNA: TGTGCCAGCAGAGGTCCGGGACAGGGTCAAGATACGCAGTATTTT.

The chain has TRBV6-5 and TRBJ1-4; a possible D gene is TRBD1 (5 bases). The CDR3 has 14 amino acids. The germline V gene has CDR1 MNHEY and CDR2 SVGAGI. V gave up 6 bases and J gave up 5 bases, with 13 bases separating them. The CDR3 coding sequence is TGTGCCAGCAGCGTGGGAGGGGTGAATGAAAAACTGTTTTTT. The encoded protein is CASSVGGVNEKLFF.

On this clone itself: Relative to the germline gene, one junction end is altered; a read error may explain this. The chain links TRBV12-5 to TRBJ1-2; 8 bases fit TRBD1. The CDR3 extends over 10 amino acids. The germline CDR1 and CDR2 sequences are LGHNT and FRNRAP. The CDR3 DNA reads as TGTGCCCTGTGGGGACAGGTATCCTACTTC. This sequence encodes CALWGQVSYF.

The chain links TRBV7-2 to TRBJ1-1; a possible D gene is TRBD1 (5 bases). Trimming pared 1 base from V and 4 bases from J, leaving 7 bases between. CDR1 and CDR2 from the germline V gene are SGHTA and FQGNSA. CDR3 length: 13 amino acids. In DNA, the CDR3 is TGTGCCAGCAGCTTAGACCAGGGCACTGAAGCTTTCTTT. Translation gives CASSLDQGTEAFF.

The chain is built from TRBV27 and TRBJ2-5, with a tentative D call TRBD2 (6 bases). Trimming removed 7 bases at V and 1 base at J, with 16 bases between. The V gene's germline CDR1 is MNHEY and CDR2 SMNVEV (reference sequence). The CDR3 extends over 15 amino acids. The CDR3 loop reads CASKQAGLSQETQYF. The CDR3 DNA reads as TGTGCCAGCAAACAAGCAGGACTAAGCCAAGAGACCCAGTACTTC.

This clone has only one observation. The gene calls are TRBV11-3 and TRBJ2-7, with 7 bases matching TRBD2. Germline assignment: CDR1 SGHNT and CDR2 YENEEA. This CDR3 is built from 17 residues. With 5 bases clipped from V and 1 base from J, the junction kept 14 bases outside the gene matches. The DNA of the CDR3 is TGTGCCAGCAGCCCTAACGGGAGCGGGGTACCTTCCTACGAGCAGTACTTC. Protein: CASSPNGSGVPSYEQYF.

The chain joins TRBV5-4 to TRBJ2-2; 13 nucleotides line up with TRBD2. V dropped 3 bases and J dropped 2; count of bases not matched to a gene: 4. The CDR3 spans 17 residues. CDR1 and CDR2 from the germline V gene are SGHNT and YYREEE (reference sequence). CDR3 amino acids: CASSSTSGRLNTGELFF. CDR3 DNA sequence: TGTGCCAGCAGCTCGACTAGCGGGAGGTTAAACACCGGGGAGCTGTTTTTT.

This chain links TRBV6-2 or TRBV6-3 with TRBJ2-5; the match to TRBD1 covers 8 bases. The CDR3 sequence is 18 residues long. Trimming cost V 0 bases and J 4 bases; bases outside gene matches: 13. Per germline, CDR1 MNHEY and CDR2 SVGEGT. For the CDR3, the DNA is TGTGCCAGCAGTTACTCGATGGGGCAGGGGGCAGGGAGAGAGACCCAGTACTTC. Amino acid sequence: CASSYSMGQGAGRETQYF.

The rearrangement joins TRBV9 to TRBJ2-1, with a weak D call TRBD2 (6 bases). The CDR3 sequence is 17 residues long. Germline V gives CDR1 SGDLS, CDR2 YYNGEE. V dropped 0 bases and J dropped 4 bases, with 17 bases sitting between them. CDR3 protein: CASSVDLQSGGYNEQFF. In nucleotides, the CDR3 is TGTGCCAGCAGCGTAGACCTCCAGAGCGGAGGGTACAATGAGCAGTTCTTC.